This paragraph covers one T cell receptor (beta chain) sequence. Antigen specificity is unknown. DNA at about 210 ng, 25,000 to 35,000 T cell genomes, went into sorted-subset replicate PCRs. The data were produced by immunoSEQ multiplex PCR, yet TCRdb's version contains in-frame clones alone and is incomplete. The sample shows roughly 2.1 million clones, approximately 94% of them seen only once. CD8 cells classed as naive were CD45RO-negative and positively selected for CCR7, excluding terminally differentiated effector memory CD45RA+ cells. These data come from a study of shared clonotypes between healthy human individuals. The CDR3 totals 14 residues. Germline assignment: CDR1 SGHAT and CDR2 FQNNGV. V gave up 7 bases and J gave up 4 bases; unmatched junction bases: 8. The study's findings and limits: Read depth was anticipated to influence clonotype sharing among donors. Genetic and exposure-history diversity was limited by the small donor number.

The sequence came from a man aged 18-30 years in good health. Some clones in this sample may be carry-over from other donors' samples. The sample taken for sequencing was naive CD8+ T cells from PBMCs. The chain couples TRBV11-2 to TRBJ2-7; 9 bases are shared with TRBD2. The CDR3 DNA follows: TGTGCCAGCACCTTGACTAGCGGAAAATACGAGCAGTACTTC. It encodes CASTLTSGKYEQYF. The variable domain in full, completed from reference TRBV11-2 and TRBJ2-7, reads EAGVAQSPRYKIIEKRQSVAFWCNPISGHATLYWYQQILGQGPKLLIQFQNNGVVDDSQLPKDRFSAERLKGVDSTLKIQPAKLEDSAVYLCASTLTSGKYEQYFGPGTRLTVT.